This T cell receptor (beta chain) came from a study of blood T cell repertoires in COVID-19. Across the study: Material from acute and convalescent COVID-19 was sourced from the United States, Italy and Spain. Sources were T cells, B-cell-depleted T cells, or PBMCs; the material itself was cDNA or gDNA.

Trimming stripped 1 base from V and 4 bases from J, with 16 bases between. CDR3 size: 16 residues. Germline V gene lookup returns CDR1 SGHTA and CDR2 FQGNSA. Per the authors' pipeline: Estimation of nucleated cell counts relied on the amplification of reference gene primers. The data were produced by immunoSEQ multiplex PCR, yet TCRdb's version contains in-frame clones alone and is incomplete. D and trimming come from the DNA, and the V and J calls and clone size come from that table. The top ten clones hold around a quarter of a sample with about 98,000 clones, more than 70% of them seen once. The J gene is TRBJ2-5, the V gene TRBV7-2; the D gene is possibly TRBD2 (6 bases). The sample taken for sequencing was peripheral blood. This receptor was taken from a man aged 70-80 years with acute or convalescent COVID-19. CDR3 nucleotides: TGTGCCAGCAGCTTAGAGGCGGGGTGGATGGCAGAGACCCAGTACTTC. This encodes CASSLEAGWMAETQYF.